The 30 T cell receptor beta chains below come from one sample, sequenced in a study of human T cells and chemical hapten exposure. TCRdb recomputed calls from the RACE reads with MiXCR, one row per CDR3 protein. The profile shows more than 85,000 distinct CDR3 sequences, 9.2% of them singletons. Time point meaning: patch test 2, 6 weeks after DPC sensitization. As for treatment: therapeutic diphenylcyclopropenone sensitization with weekly scalp DPC. The sequencing here drew on whole blood, taken in connection with sensitization to the hapten diphenylcyclopropenone (DPC). The receptor set was obtained from a middle-aged woman with alopecia areata. Some clones in this sample may be carry-over from other donors' samples.

The chain uses TRBV2 and TRBJ2-3; no firm D call. CDR1 is SNHLY, CDR2 FYNNEI, per germline. V lost 6 bases to trimming and J lost 0 bases, with 10 bases between them. The CDR3 has 14 amino acids. CDR3 coding DNA: TGTGCCAGCAGCGGCTCATCTAGCACAGATACGCAGTATTTT. Amino acids: CASSGSSSTDTQYF.

The genes are TRBV4-3 and TRBJ1-6; D is possibly TRBD1 (5 bases). The CDR3 covers 19 residues. V lost 0 bases and J lost 7, with 22 bases in between. Germline V gene lookup returns CDR1 LGHNA and CDR2 YSLEER. CDR3 in amino acids: CASSQDTGNWDGENSPLHF. The CDR3, as DNA: TGCGCCAGCAGCCAAGATACCGGAAACTGGGACGGAGAGAATTCACCCCTCCACTTT.

This clonotype came up a few times. The rearrangement uses TRBV7-9 and TRBJ1-1; D is ambiguous. Trimming left V 4 bases short and J 8 bases short, with 11 bases between. This CDR3 is 12 amino acids long. Germline V CDR1 and CDR2: SEHNR, FQNEAQ (reference sequence). The CDR3 is CASSSVRQEAFF. In nucleotides, the CDR3 is TGTGCCAGCAGCTCAGTTCGGCAGGAAGCTTTCTTT.

The chain is built from TRBV7-9 and TRBJ1-5; D is unclear. Germline-derived CDR1 and CDR2 are SEHNR and FQNEAQ (reference sequence). The CDR3 is 15 amino acids. V dropped 5 bases and J dropped 7 bases, with 18 bases sitting between them. In DNA, the CDR3 is TGTGCCAGCAGCCCAAATCAAAGCCCGCGACAGCCCCAGCATTTT. Translation: CASSPNQSPRQPQHF.

Comments on this clonotype: One base away lies a much larger clone, so this may be a sequencing read error. This rearrangement joins TRBV10-3 to TRBJ2-2; no clear D. Germline V gene sequence: CDR1 ENHRY, CDR2 SYGVKD. This CDR3 spans 11 amino acids. V lost 5 bases to trimming and J lost 4 bases, with 2 bases between them. CDR3 loop: CAISFTGELFF. CDR3 bases: TGTGCCATCAGTTTCACCGGGGAGCTGTTTTTT.

This clonotype showed up just a few times. The chain is built from TRBV7-2 and TRBJ1-5; no reliable D call. The CDR3 is made up of 17 amino acids. CDR1 is SGHTA, CDR2 FQGNSA, per germline. Trimming removed 4 bases from V and 1 base from J, with 17 bases in between. The DNA of the CDR3 is TGTGCCAGCAGCTCGGAGCGGAGCCGCCGAAGCAATCAGCCCCAGCATTTT. It specifies CASSSERSRRSNQPQHF.

This clonotype was observed a few times. The genes are TRBV29-1 and TRBJ2-5; TRBD2 might be the D (7 bases). Per germline, CDR1 SQVTM and CDR2 ANQGSEA. V gave up 6 bases and J gave up 1 base, with 15 bases separating them. The length of the CDR3 is 14 residues. The DNA for the CDR3 is TGCAGCGTCGTCTACGCGGGGGCCCAAGAGACCCAGTACTTC. This codes for CSVVYAGAQETQYF.

The CDR3 region has the DNA TGTGCCATCAGTGAGAGACAGGGACAAGAGACCCAGTACTTC. This encodes CAISERQGQETQYF. V usage is TRBV10-3 and J usage is TRBJ2-5; 7 nucleotides align to TRBD1. V lost 2 bases, J lost 2 bases, and 2 bases stayed unmatched. From germline, CDR1 is ENHRY and CDR2 SYGVKD. The CDR3 runs 14 residues.

This clonotype was found a few times. The J gene is TRBJ2-1, the V gene TRBV29-1; 16 bases are shared with TRBD2. Germline V gene sequence: CDR1 SQVTM, CDR2 ANQGSEA. Germline trimming cut 5 bases from V and 14 bases from J; bases unmatched to any gene: 12. The CDR3 totals 15 residues. CDR3 region: CSVSPGTSGGAGKFF. CDR3 DNA: TGCAGCGTTTCCCCCGGGACTAGCGGGGGGGCAGGGAAGTTCTTC.

This clonotype was seen at least ten times. The chain links TRBV19 to TRBJ2-7; TRBD1 is a possible D gene (6 bases). This CDR3 has 14 residues. Germline assignment: CDR1 LNHDA and CDR2 SQIVND (reference sequence). V gave up 5 bases and J gave up 4 bases, with 15 bases separating them. CDR3 in DNA: TGTGCCAGTAGTCCTAACAGGGCTGGGTACGAGCAGTACTTC. This gives the protein CASSPNRAGYEQYF. Using reference TRBV19 and TRBJ2-7 for the parts outside the CDR3, the full variable domain is DGGITQSPKYLFRKEGQNVTLSCEQNLNHDAMYWYRQDPGQGLRLIYYSQIVNDFQKGDIAEGYSVSREKKESFPLTVTSAQKNPTAFYLCASSPNRAGYEQYFGPGTRLTVT.

This clonotype appeared many times. This chain links TRBV7-2 with TRBJ1-5; D call uncertain. Looked up from germline, CDR1 is SGHTA and CDR2 is FQGNSA. Trimming shortened V by 2 bases and J by 3 bases, and 20 bases separated the two germline ends. The CDR3 is made up of 18 amino acids. The CDR3 protein is CASSLKWGRWIDNQPQHF. In DNA form, the CDR3 reads TGTGCCAGCAGCTTAAAATGGGGTAGGTGGATTGACAATCAGCCCCAGCATTTT.

The rearrangement joins TRBV18 to TRBJ1-1, with 9 bases fitting TRBD1. The CDR3 contains 13 residues. Germline V CDR1 and CDR2: KGHSH, LQKENI. V was pared by 5 bases and J by 3 bases, with 1 base of the junction left unmatched. As DNA, the CDR3 is TGTGCCAGCTCAGGGGACAGGGACACTGAAGCTTTCTTT. This gives the protein CASSGDRDTEAFF.

This clonotype was detected a few times. The V call is TRBV7-2, the J call TRBJ2-2, with 8 nucleotides matching TRBD1. The CDR3 is made up of 15 amino acids. Trimming took 1 base from V and 6 from J; bases not matched to a gene: 4. From germline, CDR1 is SGHTA and CDR2 FQGNSA. The chain's CDR3 is CASSLDPGGPGELFF. CDR3 nucleotide sequence: TGTGCCAGCAGCTTAGATCCAGGGGGCCCCGGGGAGCTGTTTTTT.

This clonotype was detected a few times. The V and J genes are TRBV7-9 and TRBJ1-1; D gene unclear. This CDR3 is 15 amino acids long. Germline CDR1 and CDR2: SEHNR and FQNEAQ (reference sequence). The germline V and J ends were trimmed by 5 bases and 0 bases, with 13 bases remaining between them. The CDR3 loop is CASSPHDTLNTEAFF. CDR3 coding DNA: TGTGCCAGCAGCCCACACGACACCCTGAACACTGAAGCTTTCTTT.

This clonotype has at least ten counts. The chain uses TRBV7-2 and TRBJ2-3, with a weak D call TRBD2 (6 bases). Germline values: CDR1 SGHTA, CDR2 FQGNSA. This CDR3 has 15 amino acids. Trimming shortened V by 2 bases and J by 0 bases, and 9 bases separated the two germline ends. This CDR3 reads CASSLLGTSTDTQYF. For the CDR3, the DNA is TGTGCCAGCAGCTTACTAGGGACTAGCACAGATACGCAGTATTTT.

This clonotype occurred many times. The gene calls are TRBV7-2 and TRBJ2-7; D call uncertain. The CDR3 covers 14 residues. Germline lookup yields CDR1 SGHTA and CDR2 FQGNSA. V was clipped by 1 base and J by 5 bases, with 12 bases between them. CDR3 sequence reads: CASSLVEGAHEQYF. CDR3 in DNA: TGTGCCAGCAGCTTAGTAGAAGGAGCTCACGAGCAGTACTTC.

This clonotype was observed a few times. The rearrangement links TRBV2 to TRBJ1-2; TRBD1 matches at 7 bases. Per the germline V gene, CDR1 is SNHLY and CDR2 is FYNNEI. The ends lost 9 bases at V and 2 bases at J; junction bases unmatched: 9. CDR3 size: 14 residues. CDR3 in amino acids: CASGGGQKNYGYTF. DNA for the CDR3: TGTGCCAGTGGGGGGGGACAGAAGAACTATGGCTACACCTTC.

The rearrangement links TRBV29-1 to TRBJ1-1, with no clear D. Trimming cost V 5 bases and J 4 bases, with 14 bases left between them. This CDR3 is built from 13 residues. The germline gives CDR1 SQVTM, CDR2 ANQGSEA. The CDR3 sequence: CSVMAVRGTEAFF. CDR3 nucleotides: TGCAGCGTTATGGCTGTTCGGGGCACTGAAGCTTTCTTT.

This chain joins TRBV10-1 and TRBJ2-7, with TRBD1 matching over 10 bases. With V trimmed by 7 bases and J by 3 bases, 3 bases remained unmatched. Germline V gene data show CDR1 as WNHNN and CDR2 as SYGVQD (reference sequence). CDR3 length: 13 residues. CDR3 in amino acids: CASTRTGGYEQYF. CDR3 nucleotides: TGCGCCAGCACAAGGACAGGGGGCTACGAGCAGTACTTC.

This clonotype was found many times. The J gene is TRBJ2-3, the V gene TRBV7-8; D is undetermined. V was clipped by 1 base and J by 5 bases, with 13 bases between them. Germline-derived CDR1 and CDR2 are SGHVS and FQNEAQ. The CDR3 consists of 15 residues. The CDR3 DNA sequence: TGTGCCAGCAGCTTAGATGGAGAAGCTAGAGATACGCAGTATTTT. Translating it yields CASSLDGEARDTQYF.

This clonotype was seen at least ten times. The genes are TRBV7-9 and TRBJ2-1; weak D call: TRBD1 (6 bases). In germline, CDR1 is SEHNR, CDR2 FQNEAQ (reference sequence). Trimming left V 0 bases short and J 2 bases short, with 8 bases between. The CDR3 runs 15 residues. In DNA, the CDR3 is TGTGCCAGCAGCTTAGCGGCAGGGGCCTACAATGAGCAGTTCTTC. Translation: CASSLAAGAYNEQFF.

J is TRBJ2-3 and V is TRBV6-6, with TRBD2 matching 8 bases. The germline V gene has CDR1 MNHNY and CDR2 SVGAGI (reference sequence). CDR3 length: 14 amino acids. V gave up 6 bases and J gave up 4 bases; unmatched junction bases: 6. The CDR3 reads CASSPGGDADTQYF. CDR3 nucleotides: TGTGCCAGCAGCCCCGGGGGGGACGCAGATACGCAGTATTTT.

This sequence joins TRBV20-1 and TRBJ2-7; maybe TRBD2 (6 bases). Germline V gene lookup returns CDR1 DFQATT and CDR2 SNEGSKA (reference sequence). Between the trimmed V and J ends, which lost 5 bases and 5 bases, there was a span of 19 bases. The CDR3 spans 14 residues. The CDR3 reads CSAGHGGGGNEQYF. The CDR3 bases are TGCAGTGCTGGGCACGGCGGTGGGGGGAACGAGCAGTACTTC.

This clonotype occurred once. The chain links TRBV29-1 to TRBJ2-3; tentative D call: TRBD1 (5 bases). Germline CDR1 and CDR2: SQVTM and ANQGSEA. The CDR3 length is 12 residues. V lost 6 bases and J 2 bases, leaving 9 bases between the germline ends. The CDR3 DNA sequence: TGCAGCGTGGGCAGGGACACAGATACGCAGTATTTT. Translation: CSVGRDTDTQYF.

This clonotype was seen more than once but under ten times. This rearrangement joins TRBV5-5 to TRBJ2-4; TRBD2 matches at 10 bases. The germline CDR1 and CDR2 sequences are SGHKS and YYEKEE (reference sequence). V lost 2 bases and J lost 0; bases outside the gene matches: 5. The CDR3 runs 17 residues. As DNA, the CDR3 is TGTGCCAGCAGCTTACATAGCGGGGGGTTAGCCAAAAACATTCAGTACTTC. Encoded protein: CASSLHSGGLAKNIQYF.

This clonotype has a count of ten or more. V usage is TRBV12-3 or TRBV12-4 and J usage is TRBJ2-1, with D perhaps TRBD1 or TRBD2 (7 bases each). Trimming took 3 bases from V and 7 from J, leaving 13 bases between them. The CDR3 loop spans 14 amino acids. CDR3 loop: CASSLWQGGNEQFF. The CDR3 DNA follows: TGTGCCAGCAGTTTGTGGCAGGGGGGGAATGAGCAGTTCTTC.

This clonotype was detected many times. V and J are TRBV7-9 and TRBJ2-1; D possibly corresponds to TRBD2 (5 bases). The V gene lost 2 bases and the J gene lost 4 bases, with 12 bases spanning the gap. Germline CDR1 SEHNR, CDR2 FQNEAQ (reference sequence). CDR3 length: 15 residues. Here the CDR3 DNA reads TGTGCCAGCAGCTTAATTGAGTGGAGGTACAATGAGCAGTTCTTC. The encoded protein is CASSLIEWRYNEQFF.

This clonotype has ten or more counts. V gene TRBV12-3 or TRBV12-4 combines with J gene TRBJ2-4; no definite D call. Trimming stripped 1 base from V and 1 base from J, with 5 bases between. This CDR3 is 14 amino acids long. The CDR3 DNA follows: TGTGCCAGCAGTTTAGGGGTTGCCAAAAACATTCAGTACTTC. This encodes CASSLGVAKNIQYF.

This clonotype was seen only once. One end of the junction does not line up with germline, which may come from a read error. This sequence joins TRBV7-9 and TRBJ2-3; perhaps TRBD2 as D (5 bases). Germline assignment: CDR1 SEHNR and CDR2 FQNEAQ (reference sequence). The CDR3 is made up of 11 amino acids. The CDR3 reads CALEVPDRQYF. In DNA form, the CDR3 reads TGTGCATTGGAGGTCCCAGATAGGCAGTATTTT.

This clonotype has at least ten counts. The chain carries TRBV7-2 and TRBJ2-3; D possibly corresponds to TRBD2 (5 bases). V lost 4 bases to trimming and J lost 3 bases, with 5 bases between them. Germline V gene lookup returns CDR1 SGHTA and CDR2 FQGNSA. The CDR3 loop spans 12 amino acids. In DNA, the CDR3 is TGTGCCAGCAGCTCGGGGACAGATACGCAGTATTTT. It is translated as CASSSGTDTQYF.